What follows is one T cell receptor beta chain and its context. Antigen specificity is unknown. The sample belongs to a study of T cell repertoires in cytomegalovirus infection. The CDR3 contains 13 residues. Per germline, CDR1 MNHEY and CDR2 SMNVEV (reference sequence). V was trimmed by 6 bases and J by 3 bases, leaving 11 bases between them. TCRdb passed the reads through MiXCR, listing each CDR3 protein once. The sample contains some 350,000 distinct CDR3 sequences, nearly 35% of which appear only once. The specimen was cultured PBMCs, collected from culture after CMV antigen stimulation. This TCR derives from a human donor in good health (CMV status not recorded). Some clones in this sample may be carry-over from other donors' samples. The V and J genes are TRBV27 and TRBJ2-5; D unresolved. The CDR3 reads CASSTLGEETQYF. The CDR3 region has the DNA TGTGCCAGCAGCACCCTAGGAGAAGAGACCCAGTACTTC.